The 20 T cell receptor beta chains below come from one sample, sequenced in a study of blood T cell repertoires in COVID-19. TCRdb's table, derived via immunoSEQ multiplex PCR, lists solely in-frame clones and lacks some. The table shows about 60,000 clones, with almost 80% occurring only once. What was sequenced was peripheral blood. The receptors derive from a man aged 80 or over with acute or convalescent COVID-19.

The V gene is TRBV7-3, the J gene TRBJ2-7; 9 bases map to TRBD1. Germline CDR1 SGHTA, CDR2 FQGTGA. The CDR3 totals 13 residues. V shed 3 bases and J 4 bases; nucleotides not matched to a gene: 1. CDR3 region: CASSLDRGYEQYF. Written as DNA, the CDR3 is TGTGCCAGCAGCTTGGACAGGGGTTACGAGCAGTACTTC.

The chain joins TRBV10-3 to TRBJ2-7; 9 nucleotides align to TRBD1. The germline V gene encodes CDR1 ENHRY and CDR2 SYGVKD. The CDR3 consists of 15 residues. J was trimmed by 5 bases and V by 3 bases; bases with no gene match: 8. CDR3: CAISDRDRAYDEQYF. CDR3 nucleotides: TGTGCCATCAGTGACCGGGACAGGGCGTACGACGAGCAGTACTTC.

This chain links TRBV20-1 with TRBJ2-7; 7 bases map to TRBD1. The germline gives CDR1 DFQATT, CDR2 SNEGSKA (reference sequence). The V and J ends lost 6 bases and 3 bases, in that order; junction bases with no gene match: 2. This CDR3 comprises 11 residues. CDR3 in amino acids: CSARQGYEQYF. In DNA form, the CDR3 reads TGCAGTGCACGACAGGGCTACGAGCAGTACTTC.

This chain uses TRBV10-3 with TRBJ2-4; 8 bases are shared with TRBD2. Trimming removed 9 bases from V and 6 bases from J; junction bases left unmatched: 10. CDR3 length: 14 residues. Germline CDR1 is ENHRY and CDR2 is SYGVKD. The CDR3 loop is CAIGGAGDGNIQYF. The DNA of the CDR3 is TGTGCCATTGGTGGAGCGGGAGACGGAAACATTCAGTACTTC.

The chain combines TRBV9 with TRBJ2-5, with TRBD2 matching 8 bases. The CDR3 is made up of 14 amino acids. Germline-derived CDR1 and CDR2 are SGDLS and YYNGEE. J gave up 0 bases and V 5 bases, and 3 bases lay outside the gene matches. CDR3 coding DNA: TGTGCCAGCAGTACGGGGGGGTACCAAGAGACCCAGTACTTC. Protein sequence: CASSTGGYQETQYF.

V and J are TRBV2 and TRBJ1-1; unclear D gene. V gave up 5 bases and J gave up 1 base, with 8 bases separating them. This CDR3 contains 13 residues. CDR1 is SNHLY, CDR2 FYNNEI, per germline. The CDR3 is CASSIQTNTEAFF. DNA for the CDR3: TGTGCCAGCAGTATACAGACGAACACTGAAGCTTTCTTT.

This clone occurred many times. The chain's CDR3 is CASRWNRGNTGELFF. As DNA, the CDR3 is TGTGCCAGCAGATGGAACAGGGGCAACACCGGGGAGCTGTTTTTT. V usage is TRBV2 and J usage is TRBJ2-2; TRBD1 matches 7 bases. The CDR3 runs 15 residues. Losses at the gene ends were 6 bases for V and 2 bases for J; bases not matched to a gene: 6. CDR1 is SNHLY, CDR2 FYNNEI, per germline.

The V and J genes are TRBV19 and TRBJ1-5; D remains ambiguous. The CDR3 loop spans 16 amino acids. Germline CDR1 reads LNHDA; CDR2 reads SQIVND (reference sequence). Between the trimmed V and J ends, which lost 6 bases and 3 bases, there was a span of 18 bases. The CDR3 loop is CASRQTGRENNQPQHF. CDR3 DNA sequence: TGTGCCAGTAGACAGACTGGGAGGGAGAACAATCAGCCCCAGCATTTT.

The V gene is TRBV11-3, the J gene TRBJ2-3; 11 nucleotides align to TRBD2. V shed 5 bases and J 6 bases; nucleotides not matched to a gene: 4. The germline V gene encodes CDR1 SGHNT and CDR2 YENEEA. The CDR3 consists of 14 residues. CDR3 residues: CASSNSGGADTQYF. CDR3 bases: TGTGCCAGCAGCAATAGCGGGGGGGCCGATACGCAGTATTTT.

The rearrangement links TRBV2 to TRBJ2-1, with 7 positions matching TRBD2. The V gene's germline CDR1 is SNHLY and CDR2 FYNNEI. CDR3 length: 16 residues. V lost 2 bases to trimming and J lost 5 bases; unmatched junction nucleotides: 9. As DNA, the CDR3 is TGTGCCAGCAGTGAATTCGGGGGGACGACCCACAATGAGCAGTTCTTC. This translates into CASSEFGGTTHNEQFF.

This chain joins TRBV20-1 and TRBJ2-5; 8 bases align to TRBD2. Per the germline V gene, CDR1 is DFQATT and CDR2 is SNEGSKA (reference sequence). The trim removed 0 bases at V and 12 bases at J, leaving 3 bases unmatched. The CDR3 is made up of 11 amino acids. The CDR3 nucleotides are TGCAGTGCTAGAGATTCGCGGGGGGAGTACTTC. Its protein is CSARDSRGEYF.

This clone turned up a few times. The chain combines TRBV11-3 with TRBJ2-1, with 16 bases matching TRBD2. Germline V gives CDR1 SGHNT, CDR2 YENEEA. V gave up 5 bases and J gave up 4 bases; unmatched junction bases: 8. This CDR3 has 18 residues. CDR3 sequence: CASSPGLAGGREYNEQFF. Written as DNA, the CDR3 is TGTGCCAGCAGCCCGGGACTAGCGGGGGGGCGGGAATACAATGAGCAGTTCTTC.

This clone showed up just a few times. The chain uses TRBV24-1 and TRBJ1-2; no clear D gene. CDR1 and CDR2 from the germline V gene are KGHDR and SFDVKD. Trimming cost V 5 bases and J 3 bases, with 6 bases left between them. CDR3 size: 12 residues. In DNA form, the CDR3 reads TGTGCCACCAGTGTCGCGGACTATGGCTACACCTTC. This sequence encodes CATSVADYGYTF.

CDR3 DNA sequence: TGTGCCAGCAGCTTCCCGGGACAGGGGGCCTACGAGCAGTACTTC. Residues: CASSFPGQGAYEQYF. This chain connects TRBV5-6 to TRBJ2-7; 11 bases agree with TRBD1. CDR1 is SGHDT, CDR2 YYEEEE, per germline. This CDR3 has 15 residues. Trimming cost V 2 bases and J 2 bases; bases outside gene matches: 3.

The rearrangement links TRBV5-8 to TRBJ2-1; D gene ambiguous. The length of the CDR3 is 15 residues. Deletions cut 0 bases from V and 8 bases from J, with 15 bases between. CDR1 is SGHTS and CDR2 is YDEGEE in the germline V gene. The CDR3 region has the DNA TGTGCCAGCAGCTTGGTTAGACTGTTAAACTATGAGCAGTTCTTC. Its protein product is CASSLVRLLNYEQFF. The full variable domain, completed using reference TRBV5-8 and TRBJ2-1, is EAGVTQSPTHLIKTRGQQATLRCSPISGHTSVYWYQQALGLGLQFLLWYDEGEERNRGNFPPRFSGRQFPNYSSELNVNALELEDSALYLCASSLVRLLNYEQFFGPGTRLTVL.

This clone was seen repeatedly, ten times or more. The CDR3 sequence: CAWSTTGTSGNTIYF. CDR3 nucleotides: TGTGCCTGGAGCACTACAGGGACCTCTGGAAACACCATATATTTT. The gene calls are TRBV30 and TRBJ1-3; tentative D call: TRBD1 (6 bases). With 3 bases removed from V and 0 bases from J, the gap between germline ends came to 12 bases. CDR1 is GTSNPN, CDR2 SVGIG, per germline (reference sequence). The CDR3 spans 15 residues.

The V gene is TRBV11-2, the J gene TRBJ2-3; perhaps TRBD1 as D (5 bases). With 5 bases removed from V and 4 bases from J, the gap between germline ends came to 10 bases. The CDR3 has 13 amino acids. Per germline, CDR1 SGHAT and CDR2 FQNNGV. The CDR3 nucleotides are TGTGCCAGCAGCGTACAGGACCCAGATACGCAGTATTTT. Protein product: CASSVQDPDTQYF.

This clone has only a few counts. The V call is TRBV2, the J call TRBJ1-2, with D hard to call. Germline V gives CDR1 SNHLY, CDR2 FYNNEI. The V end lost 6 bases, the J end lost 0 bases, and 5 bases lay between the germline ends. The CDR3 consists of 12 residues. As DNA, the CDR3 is TGTGCCAGCAGCCAGGCTAACTATGGCTACACCTTC. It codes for CASSQANYGYTF. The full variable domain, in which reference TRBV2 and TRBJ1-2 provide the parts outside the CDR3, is EPEVTQTPSHQVTQMGQEVILRCVPISNHLYFYWYRQILGQKVEFLVSFYNNEISEKSEIFDDQFSVERPDGSNFTLKIRSTKLEDSAMYFCASSQANYGYTFGSGTRLTVV.

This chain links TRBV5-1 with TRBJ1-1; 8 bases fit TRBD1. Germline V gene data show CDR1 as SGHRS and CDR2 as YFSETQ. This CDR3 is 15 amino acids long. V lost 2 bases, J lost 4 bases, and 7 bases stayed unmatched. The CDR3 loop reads CASSFSGGAGTEAFF. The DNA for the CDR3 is TGCGCCAGCAGCTTCTCAGGGGGCGCGGGCACTGAAGCTTTCTTT.

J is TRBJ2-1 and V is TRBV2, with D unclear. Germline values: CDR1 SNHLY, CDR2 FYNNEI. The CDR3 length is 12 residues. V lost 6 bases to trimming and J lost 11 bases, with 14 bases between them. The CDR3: CASSPPVIKQFF. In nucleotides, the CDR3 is TGTGCCAGCAGCCCCCCGGTCATTAAGCAGTTCTTC.